These 20 T cell receptor beta chains originate from one sample sequenced in a study of T cells in women clearing cervical HPV infection. Produced via immunoSEQ multiplex PCR; TCRdb's table is partial and in-frame only. The sample data list 40,000 to 55,000 clones. The source material was blood buffy coat. The receptors derive from a woman aged 18-70 years with a cervical HPV16 infection that either progressed to CIN3+ or cleared (not recorded which).

Details on this clone: The read ends 3 residues before the CDR3 terminus; that terminus is restored from the germline J gene. V gene TRBV5-6 combines with J gene TRBJ2-7, with 7 positions matching TRBD1. The CDR3 totals 15 residues. Trimming cost V 4 bases and J 3 bases; bases outside gene matches: 10. CDR1 is SGHDT, CDR2 YYEEEE, per germline. This CDR3 reads CASSRLPGGNYEQYF. The sequenced CDR3 bases are TGTGCCAGCAGCCGTTTGCCAGGGGGTAACTACGAG.

With respect to this clone: The read ends 3 residues shy of where the CDR3 ends; the end is completed using the germline J gene. The J gene is TRBJ2-2, the V gene TRBV10-3; TRBD1 matches 7 bases. The V gene end was trimmed by 5 bases and the J gene end by 5 bases; junction bases not matched to a gene: 5. The CDR3 is 14 amino acids. The germline V gene has CDR1 ENHRY and CDR2 SYGVKD. The CDR3 is CAISWEQGTGELFF. The CDR3 bases that were read are TGTGCCATCAGTTGGGAACAGGGGACCGGGGAG.

Note on this clone: Coverage ceases 3 residues before the CDR3 finishes, and the germline J gene fills in the end. The chain joins TRBV5-4 to TRBJ1-5; no clear D gene. CDR3 length: 12 residues. Trimming pared 2 bases from V and 6 bases from J, leaving 6 bases between. Germline V gives CDR1 SGHNT, CDR2 YYREEE (reference sequence). CDR3 bases read: TGTGCCAGCAGCTTTCTAGGTCAGCCC. Translated, it gives CASSFLGQP. In full, the CDR3 is CASSFLGQPQHF.

Details on this clone: The missing CDR3 end, 3 residues past where the read stops, is filled in from the germline J gene. This sequence joins TRBV6-2 or TRBV6-3 and TRBJ1-3; D unclear. Trimming left V 2 bases short and J 0 bases short, with 11 bases between. Looked up from germline, CDR1 is MNHEY and CDR2 is SVGEGT. The length of the CDR3 is 16 residues. CDR3 sequence reads: CASSYADGDSGNTIYF. CDR3 DNA (partial): TGTGCCAGCAGTTACGCGGACGGGGACTCTGGAAACACC.

Notes on this clone: The read falls 3 residues short of the CDR3 end, and the missing part is taken from the germline J gene. The chain is built from TRBV23-1 and TRBJ2-7; 7 nucleotides match TRBD1. TRBV23-1 is labeled an ORF, and its function is uncertain. The J segment lost 3 bases and the V segment lost 4 bases, leaving 9 bases of the junction unmatched. The CDR3 covers 15 residues. The CDR3 protein is CASSPLTGVHYEQYF. CDR3 DNA (partial): TGCGCCAGCAGTCCCCTTACAGGGGTGCACTACGAG.

Partial CDR3 DNA: TGTGCCAGCAGCTTGGATAGCGGGGGACAAGAGACC. This gives the protein CASSLDSGGQET. The whole CDR3 sequence is CASSLDSGGQETQYF. J is TRBJ2-5 and V is TRBV5-4; 9 nucleotides agree with TRBD2. The read ends 3 residues early relative to the CDR3; the germline J gene fills the gap. This CDR3 has 15 amino acids. V shed 0 bases and J 2 bases; nucleotides not matched to a gene: 2. The germline gives CDR1 SGHNT, CDR2 YYREEE (reference sequence).

Comment on this clone: Coverage ceases 3 residues before the CDR3 finishes, and the germline J gene fills in the end. This rearrangement joins TRBV18 to TRBJ1-2; D is perhaps TRBD1 (6 bases). Germline CDR1 and CDR2: KGHSH and LQKENI. The CDR3 has 17 residues. Trimming pared 0 bases from V and 4 bases from J, leaving 18 bases between. CDR3 DNA (partial): TGTGCCAGCTCACCACCGGCCCATTCGGACAGTGCCTATGGC. Protein product: CASSPPAHSDSAYG. The CDR3 in full is CASSPPAHSDSAYGYTF.

Worth noting for this clone: Coverage ceases 3 residues before the CDR3 finishes, and the germline J gene fills in the end. The chain couples TRBV7-2 to TRBJ2-7; 11 bases agree with TRBD2. CDR3 size: 15 residues. Losses at the gene ends were 5 bases for V and 5 bases for J; bases not matched to a gene: 8. Germline CDR1 reads SGHTA; CDR2 reads FQGNSA. The covered CDR3 bases are TGTGCCAGCAGCCCTACTAGCGGGAGTAACCACGAG. As protein: CASSPTSGSNHE. The entire CDR3 protein is CASSPTSGSNHEQYF.

A word on this clone: The CDR3 extends 3 residues past the end of the read, so its final part is completed from the germline J gene. V gene TRBV5-1 combines with J gene TRBJ1-1; 8 bases align to TRBD1. Germline loops: CDR1 SGHRS, CDR2 YFSETQ. This CDR3 contains 14 residues. Trimming cost V 5 bases and J 1 base; bases outside gene matches: 4. The CDR3 spells CASSFGQGNTEAFF. CDR3 bases read: TGCGCCAGCAGTTTTGGACAGGGGAACACTGAA.

About this clone itself: The CDR3 end is not reached by the read, which stops 3 residues before it; the germline J gene fills it in. This chain links TRBV19 with TRBJ1-2; D is unresolved. The germline gives CDR1 LNHDA, CDR2 SQIVND (reference sequence). CDR3 size: 14 residues. CDR3 region: CASSIGVSLYDYTF. Partial CDR3 DNA: TGTGCCAGTAGTATCGGGGTCAGCCTCTACGAC. The complete variable domain, with remaining parts taken from reference TRBV19 and TRBJ1-2, reads DGGITQSPKYLFRKEGQNVTLSCEQNLNHDAMYWYRQDPGQGLRLIYYSQIVNDFQKGDIAEGYSVSREKKESFPLTVTSAQKNPTAFYLCASSIGVSLYDYTFGSGTRLTVV.

Concerning this clone: Read coverage stops 3 residues before the CDR3 terminus; the germline J gene supplies the remainder. The J gene is TRBJ1-2, the V gene TRBV6-2 or TRBV6-3; TRBD1 might be the D (6 bases). CDR3 length: 13 amino acids. The germline V gene has CDR1 MNHEY and CDR2 SVGEGT. The CDR3 DNA, read in part, is TGTGCCAGCAGTTACGGCAGGGGTGGAGGC. It specifies CASSYGRGGG. The full CDR3 is CASSYGRGGGYTF.

As regards this clone: The read terminates 3 residues ahead of where the CDR3 ends, so the germline J gene completes it. This chain links TRBV5-1 with TRBJ2-1; 8 positions match TRBD1. The junction had 0 bases not matched to a gene; V was cut back by 0 bases and J by 4 bases. Germline V gives CDR1 SGHRS, CDR2 YFSETQ. The CDR3 is 14 amino acids. The CDR3 is CASSLGQGYNEQFF. The CDR3 bases that were read are TGCGCCAGCAGCTTGGGACAGGGGTACAATGAG.

On this clone itself: The read falls 3 residues short of the CDR3 end, and the missing part is taken from the germline J gene. This chain joins TRBV30 and TRBJ1-1; no definite D call. Germline V gives CDR1 GTSNPN, CDR2 SVGIG (reference sequence). V shed 3 bases and J shed 5 bases, with 10 bases lying between them. The CDR3 is 12 residues long. The CDR3 bases that were read are TGTGCCTGGAGGAGGAGAGCGACTGAA. Protein product: CAWRRRATE. The whole CDR3 region reads CAWRRRATEAFF.

Note on this clone: The read halts 3 residues ahead of the CDR3 end, with the missing end drawn from the germline J gene. The chain couples TRBV19 to TRBJ2-7; 8 nucleotides line up with TRBD1. The CDR3 consists of 14 residues. Trimming removed 5 bases from V and 4 bases from J; junction bases left unmatched: 7. The V gene's germline CDR1 is LNHDA and CDR2 SQIVND (reference sequence). CDR3 DNA (partial): TGTGCCAGTAGTGCCCGACAGGGGATGTACGAG. Translating gives CASSARQGMYE. From start to end, the CDR3 is CASSARQGMYEQYF.

Concerning this clone itself: The read terminates 3 residues before the CDR3 end, so the remaining end is supplied by the germline J gene. The V gene is TRBV2, the J gene TRBJ2-7, with 8 nucleotides matching TRBD2. This CDR3 is 13 amino acids long. Per the germline V gene, CDR1 is SNHLY and CDR2 is FYNNEI. Trimming cost V 6 bases and J 3 bases; bases outside gene matches: 4. CDR3 DNA (partial): TGTGCCAGCAGGTTAAGCGGGAGCTACGAG. It encodes CASRLSGSYE. From start to end, the CDR3 is CASRLSGSYEQYF.

A word on this clone: The CDR3 goes on 3 residues after the read ends, and that part is filled in from the germline J gene. V usage is TRBV2 and J usage is TRBJ2-7, with 9 bases that match TRBD1. This CDR3 has 12 amino acids. Per the germline V gene, CDR1 is SNHLY and CDR2 is FYNNEI. V lost 6 bases, J lost 5 bases, and 2 bases stayed unmatched. Here the CDR3 reads CASRGTGNEQYF. The CDR3 DNA, read in part, is TGTGCCAGCAGGGGGACAGGGAACGAG.

Frequency places this clone as medium-sized. The read ends 3 residues early relative to the CDR3; the germline J gene fills the gap. V gene TRBV10-3 combines with J gene TRBJ2-7, with D maybe TRBD1 (6 bases). Trimming removed 3 bases from V and 5 bases from J, with 23 bases in between. Germline CDR1 ENHRY, CDR2 SYGVKD. The CDR3 is 17 amino acids. The CDR3 bases that were read are TGTGCCATCAGTGATTGGGACGGAATTTGGACAGATCACGAG. Protein product: CAISDWDGIWTDHE. The complete CDR3 reads CAISDWDGIWTDHEQYF.

Of note for this clone: The read falls 3 residues short of the CDR3 end, and the missing part is taken from the germline J gene. The V gene is TRBV19, the J gene TRBJ2-7; 12 bases line up with TRBD2. Germline V gene lookup returns CDR1 LNHDA and CDR2 SQIVND (reference sequence). CDR3 length: 16 amino acids. The J segment lost 5 bases and the V segment lost 5 bases, leaving 10 bases of the junction unmatched. The DNA read from the CDR3 is TGTGCCAGTAGTGCCGCCGGGACTAGCGGGTCTAACGAG. It encodes CASSAAGTSGSNE. The full CDR3 protein reads CASSAAGTSGSNEQYF.

Turning to this clone: The DNA ends 3 residues before the CDR3 does, and the rest of the CDR3 is filled in from the germline J gene. The rearrangement joins TRBV20-1 to TRBJ2-5; TRBD1 matches at 7 bases. Germline CDR1 and CDR2: DFQATT and SNEGSKA (reference sequence). Trimming at V came to 3 bases and at J to 3 bases, leaving 1 base not matched to a gene. The CDR3 is made up of 12 amino acids. The CDR3 protein is CSARTGKETQYF. The DNA read from the CDR3 is TGCAGTGCTAGGACAGGGAAAGAGACC.

With respect to this clone: The CDR3 end falls 3 residues outside the read, so it is completed with the germline J gene. V gene TRBV20-1 combines with J gene TRBJ1-4, with 7 bases aligning to TRBD1. After removal of 1 base from V and 0 bases from J, the junction contained 11 bases not matched to a gene. CDR1 and CDR2 (germline): DFQATT, SNEGSKA (reference sequence). CDR3 size: 18 residues. The CDR3 bases that were read are TGCAGTGCTAGAGCGCCATTCCGGGACAGTGCAACTAATGAAAAA. Translated, it gives CSARAPFRDSATNEK. The full CDR3 reads CSARAPFRDSATNEKLFF.